Listed below are T cell receptor beta chains from one sample, sequenced in a study of Graves' ophthalmopathy and Graves' hyperthyroidism. MiXCR was run by TCRdb on the multiplex PCR reads, yielding one entry per CDR3 protein. The data hold 620,000 or so distinct CDR3 sequences, with 20% to 25% observed a single time. The specimen was peripheral blood. The origin of the receptors is a woman aged 18-29 years with stable Graves' hyperthyroidism. Some clones in this sample may be carry-over from other donors' samples. Each CDR3 is given with its conserved first and last residue. The order of the fields is D gene, clone size, J gene, V gene, CDR3 protein, CDR3 DNA. D genes are given only for firm matches. Clone size is stated in some rows and not others, as once, few, many or a class when expanded.

D: TRBD1
size: many
J: TRBJ2-6
V: TRBV6-5
CDR3: CASSDRISSGANVLTF
DNA: TGTGCCAGCTCGGACAGGATCAGCTCTGGGGCCAACGTCCTGACTTTC

D: -
size: many
J: TRBJ1-1
V: TRBV6-1
CDR3: CASSPAYTEAFF
DNA: TGTGCCAGCAGTCCAGCTTACACTGAAGCTTTCTTT

D: -
size: -
J: TRBJ1-1
V: TRBV5-1
CDR3: CASSLETPARTEAFF
DNA: TGCGCCAGCAGCTTGGAGACCCCTGCTAGGACTGAAGCTTTCTTT

D: TRBD1
size: -
J: TRBJ1-6
V: TRBV18
CDR3: CATATGTGFYSPLHF
DNA: TGTGCCACCGCGACCGGGACAGGGTTCTATTCACCCCTCCACTTT

D: -
size: many
J: TRBJ2-6
V: TRBV20-1
CDR3: CSARDYGSSSGANVLTF
DNA: TGCAGTGCTAGAGATTACGGGAGTAGCTCTGGGGCCAACGTCCTGACTTTC

D: -
size: many
J: TRBJ1-5
V: TRBV19
CDR3: CASSIPRQAGNQPQHF
DNA: TGTGCCAGTAGTATTCCGAGGCAGGCAGGGAATCAGCCCCAGCATTTT

D: -
size: -
J: TRBJ1-2
V: TRBV6-5
CDR3: CASSLTTDGYTF
DNA: TGTGCCAGCAGTTTGACCACGGATGGCTACACCTTC

D: -
size: many
J: TRBJ1-6
V: TRBV6-2/TRBV6-3
CDR3: CASSPRTVNSPLHF
DNA: TGTGCCAGCAGTCCCCGGACGGTGAATTCACCCCTCCACTTT

D: -
size: few
J: TRBJ2-2
V: TRBV5-1
CDR3: CASSLEGQTDTGELFF
DNA: TGCGCCAGCAGCTTGGAGGGGCAGACGGACACCGGGGAGCTGTTTTTT

D: TRBD1
size: many
J: TRBJ1-1
V: TRBV12-3/TRBV12-4
CDR3: CASRRTGGIPEAFF
DNA: TGTGCCAGCAGGAGGACAGGGGGGATCCCTGAAGCTTTCTTT

D: TRBD1
size: -
J: TRBJ1-2
V: TRBV20-1
CDR3: CSARDWTGYGYTF
DNA: TGCAGTGCTAGAGATTGGACAGGCTATGGCTACACCTTC

D: TRBD2
size: few
J: TRBJ2-4
V: TRBV3-1
CDR3: CASSQVGGRRNIQYF
DNA: TGTGCCAGCAGCCAAGTCGGCGGGAGGAGGAACATTCAGTACTTC

D: -
size: -
J: TRBJ1-1
V: TRBV7-2
CDR3: CASSPLGRENTEAFF
DNA: TGTGCCAGCAGCCCACTCGGACGGGAGAACACTGAAGCTTTCTTT

D: -
size: -
J: TRBJ1-5
V: TRBV24-1
CDR3: CATSDLEDQPQHF
DNA: TGTGCCACCAGTGATTTGGAGGATCAGCCCCAGCATTTT

D: TRBD1
size: many
J: TRBJ1-1
V: TRBV12-3/TRBV12-4
CDR3: CASSRQGAITEAFF
DNA: TGTGCCAGCAGCAGACAGGGGGCGATCACTGAAGCTTTCTTT

D: -
size: -
J: TRBJ1-6
V: TRBV11-2
CDR3: CASSLGTGYSPLHF
DNA: TGTGCCAGCAGCTTGGGGACTGGTTATTCACCCCTCCACTTT

D: -
size: -
J: TRBJ1-2
V: TRBV30
CDR3: CAWVAYANYGYTF
DNA: TGTGCCTGGGTGGCATACGCTAACTATGGCTACACCTTC

D: -
size: many
J: TRBJ1-5
V: TRBV2
CDR3: CASSEGRNQPQHF
DNA: TGTGCCAGCAGTGAAGGCAGGAATCAGCCCCAGCATTTT

D: -
size: many
J: TRBJ1-5
V: TRBV6-5
CDR3: CASSSYGHQPQHF
DNA: TGTGCCAGCAGTTCGTATGGTCATCAGCCCCAGCATTTT

D: -
size: few
J: TRBJ1-2
V: TRBV7-2
CDR3: CASSPAGLGYTF
DNA: TGTGCCAGCAGCCCGGCGGGGCTGGGCTACACCTTC

D: -
size: few
J: TRBJ1-2
V: TRBV12-3/TRBV12-4
CDR3: CASSLLRVDGYTF
DNA: TGTGCCAGCAGTTTGCTCAGGGTGGATGGCTACACCTTC

D: -
size: few
J: TRBJ2-7
V: TRBV20-1
CDR3: CSARPPGNEQYF
DNA: TGCAGTGCTAGGCCACCAGGAAACGAGCAGTACTTC